This TCR beta chain was observed in a study of CD4 T cells in relation to SARS-CoV-2 and coronaviruses. Notes on this clone: The target antigen is unknown.

The germline V gene has CDR1 MDHEN and CDR2 SYDVKM. This CDR3 has 15 residues. V lost 1 base, J lost 3 bases, and 12 bases lay in between. Sequencing was performed with immunoSEQ multiplex PCR; in TCRdb, only in-frame clones are kept and a portion is missing. The sample has tens of thousands of clones; roughly four fifths are singletons. The source is an adult with COVID-19. The chain recombines TRBV28 with TRBJ2-5, with D perhaps TRBD1 (6 bases). The specimen sequenced was memory CD4+ T cells from PBMCs, cultured in vitro. In DNA, the CDR3 is TGTGCCAGCAGTTTATTGGGGGCTCACGAAGAGACCCAGTACTTC. Translating gives CASSLLGAHEETQYF.